Sequencing of this T cell receptor beta chain was carried out in a study of T cell responses to AZD1222 COVID-19 vaccine. Concerning this clone: What it binds is unknown.

Second-dose intervals of approximately 4 or approximately 12 weeks were pooled. Study results and caveats: Only 6 or 7 individuals given AZD1222 were seropositive at baseline.

Sequencing was performed with immunoSEQ multiplex PCR; in TCRdb, only in-frame clones are kept and a portion is missing. The sample has about 160,000 clones, 85% to 95% seen once. This CDR3 is built from 13 residues. The germline V gene has CDR1 WNHNN and CDR2 SYGVQD (reference sequence). Trimming removed 0 bases from V and 3 bases from J, with 4 bases in between. This specimen was peripheral blood, taken 28 days after the second AZD1222 dose. The sequence came from an adult who received the AZD1222 COVID-19 vaccine. The chain has TRBV10-1 and TRBJ2-3; no firm D call. CDR3 DNA sequence: TGCGCCAGCAGTGAGTCCGGGACAGATACGCAGTATTTT. Translated, it gives CASSESGTDTQYF.